The source of this T cell receptor (beta chain) is a study of cytomegalovirus exposure and HLA in healthy donors (TCRdb year 2017). About the full investigation: According to an earlier analysis of 587 of the donors, 150 million to 200 million T cells yielded some 110 million unique TCR beta sequences and more than 250 Gb of sequence data. An early release that covered about 600 HLA-typed donors contained about 290 gigabases of sequencing data and around 85 million unique TCR sequences. Among the approximately 400 genotyped donors, 75% to 90% belonged to the genetic ancestry cluster associated with self-reported Caucasian donors. The study aimed to test whether signatures of past pathogen exposure could be identified by cataloging public T cell receptors. The study profiled the T cell repertoires of 666 subjects by immunosequencing and related them to cytomegalovirus serostatus. Besides the first cohort of 550 to 750 subjects, a separate validation cohort made up of around 120 different subjects was used. To predict cytomegalovirus infection status, the study combined high-throughput TCR immunosequencing, statistical association of individual TCRs with disease status, and machine learning. A later analysis re-analyzed previously published TCR beta repertoires from 500 to 700 donors and added high-resolution HLA genotyping to study TCR occurrence patterns. Rather than using new phenotypic data, the later analysis identified candidate immune exposures from TCR beta sequences and from how often those sequences occurred across donors. To decide whether each TCR beta V gene segment behaved as functional or pseudogenic, an earlier analysis of 587 of the donors relied on high-throughput TCR beta sequencing. Donor age, sex, ethnicity and CMV serostatus were collected together with the repertoire data. In a later genetic analysis, genome-wide SNP genotypes for 398 of the 666 donors were used, and that subset was treated as a discovery cohort. All discovery cohort repertoires had been generated using a single sequencing platform. Both class I and class II loci were covered by HLA typing, at four-digit resolution. Typing coverage differed by locus: A, B, C, DRB1 and DQB1 were typed in roughly 629-630 donors, DQA1 in approximately 520, DPA1 in some 600, and DPB1 in approximately 450. Four or five DR-DQ haplotypes were handled as single units for association and clustering because linkage in the cohort was strong. Among 398 genotyped donors of the cohort, an average of around 250,000 unique TCR beta nucleotide sequences was sequenced per donor, of which 15% to 20% were non-productive.

The cohort consisted of hundreds of healthy bone marrow donors. All cohort members were sampled while nominally healthy, although unrecorded immune exposures were likely present. The donor tested CMV seropositive and was one of the 289 seropositive cohort members. Each donor provided a peripheral blood sample, and peripheral blood mononuclear cells were used for TCR beta sequencing. Genomic DNA extraction from the blood cell samples was performed with the Qiagen DNeasy Blood Extraction Kit. Paper-wide results and their limitations: Compared with equally common non-associated chains, HLA-associated TCR beta chains in a later analysis were more clonally expanded and had lower generation probabilities. A later analysis found that most CMV-associated TCR beta chains appeared HLA-restricted, with HLA associations seemingly driven largely by CMV exposure. When HLA alleles, especially DR and DQ, strongly co-occurred, attributing TCR associations to individual alleles was difficult. HLA typing was unavailable for some donors at each locus, so association tests used only the typed subset. Three of the identified cytomegalovirus-associated TCR beta chains were confirmed in vitro to be specific for cytomegalovirus antigens. The classifier was reported to diagnose cytomegalovirus status with high specificity and sensitivity in both the original and validation cohorts. A further reported finding was that TCR beta sequences accurately predicted the HLA-A and HLA-B alleles for most subjects in the first cohort. An earlier analysis of approximately 540 of the donors showed that most TCR beta V segments appeared in productive rearrangements either about 87% or about 30% of the time, which broadly matched IMGT annotations. The 87-base-pair reads could not distinguish some IMGT-functional V segments, including TRBV6-2 and TRBV6-3, so those segments were excluded. In a later analysis, several top co-occurrence clusters were reported to appear linked to parvovirus B19, influenza, CMV and Epstein-Barr virus. About 15 rarely observed V segments, including chromosome 9 orphons, were excluded from the earlier analysis of a few hundred of the donors because counts were too low. In a later genetic analysis, a missense DCLRE1C variant was associated with V-gene and J-gene trimming of TCR beta chains, and the association was replicated in an independent cohort. According to a later genetic analysis, donors in an Asian-associated ancestry cluster had fewer N-insertions in productive TCRs than the roughly 660-donor mean. For the cohort, immune exposure information was limited to CMV serostatus. A cluster of highly shared sequence variants was judged likely to represent a technical artifact of the sequencing pipeline. Most TCR sequences were observed very rarely across donors, whereas some public TCRs were present in many individuals. In the study, approximately 160 TCR beta chains were listed as associated with cytomegalovirus. In a later analysis, the rate of TCR association differed among HLA loci, with DRB1 alleles having the most associated TCRs and HLA-C alleles having the fewest. This cohort had only TCR beta chains sequenced, and the lack of alpha or paired-chain data limited which features could be detected. In a later analysis, some 17,000 TCR beta sequences were associated with specific HLA alleles at a false discovery rate of 0.05. Presence/absence analyses assumed roughly uniform sequencing depth across donors, an assumption that may not hold. It was suggested by the authors that the approach could potentially be generalized to other disease states and immunological phenotypes. Correlated functional status among segregating V segments might reflect linkage disequilibrium, but an unknown experimental factor could not be ruled out.

The library was produced with the immunoSEQ multiplex PCR assay. For the multiplex PCR, a mixture combining 60 forward primers for TCR Vbeta segments and 13 reverse primers for TCR Jbeta segments was used. The CDR3 region of rearranged TCR beta genes was amplified from genomic DNA with a multiplex PCR assay. The amplified TCR beta libraries were sequenced on the Illumina HiSeq System as 87-base-pair reads. Per the source publication's procedure: In a later analysis, some 80 million unique TCR beta chains were counted across the approximately 670 repertoires, and around 11 million of these chains were shared by at least two donors. To remove PCR and sequencing errors, raw reads were error-corrected and collapsed into unique sequences using a nearest-neighbor algorithm that merged closely related sequences. CDR3 sequences were aligned to IMGT reference sequences to assign V, D and J gene segments. For a sequence to be retained, at least a six-nucleotide match to both a V gene segment and a J gene segment was required. Rearrangements were classified as productive when the CDR3 lacked stop codons and remained in frame with V and J, and all other rearrangements were classified as non-productive. Following IMGT convention, CDR3 was defined as the stretch from the second conserved V-encoded cysteine up to the conserved J-encoded phenylalanine. Sequences without an unambiguous match to a single V gene segment were excluded from the earlier analysis of several hundred of the donors. An earlier analysis of a few hundred of the donors classified V segments as functional when productive rearrangements were above 56.7% and as segregating when the standard deviation between donors was above 5%. To diagnose cytomegalovirus status from the catalog of TCR beta chain sequences, a statistical classification framework was built. V and J gene assignment, in a later analysis, came from comparing TCR nucleotide sequences with IMGT/GENE-DB human TR gene sequences. The TCRdist pipeline was used in a later analysis to assign CDR3 sequences and most-parsimonious VDJ recombination scenarios. In a later analysis, each TCR beta chain was defined by its CDR3 amino acid sequence together with its V-gene family, and reads without a unique V-gene family were excluded. As a way to deal with suspected cross-contamination and a sequencing artifact, a later analysis dropped 592 nucleotide sequences that were highly shared and had low generation probability. In a later analysis, a clonal expansion index was calculated for each public chain from normalized within-repertoire ranks of inferred template counts. In a later analysis, generation probabilities were computed with a VDJ recombination model fitted to out-of-frame rearrangements, and the resulting probabilities were checked against IGoR. A later analysis scored TCR-TCR, TCR-HLA and TCR-CMV co-occurrence with hypergeometric tests, applying a repertoire-size bias correction to TCR pairs. False discovery rates were estimated in a later analysis by permuting HLA or CMV assignments 20 times. In a later analysis, co-occurring TCRs were grouped with DBSCAN, and TCRdist sequence similarity was added when clustering was performed within HLA-allele-positive subsets. Co-occurrence clustering excluded repertoires with fewer than 30,000 or more than 120,000 public chains, plus five with anomalous nucleotide sharing. TCRdb obtained this table from immuneACCESS and retained in-frame rearrangements with V and J assigned. These tables miss some clones; where compared with another copy, unresolved V genes account for less than half of the shortfall, and the remainder is unexplained. The DNA was the basis for D and trimming; V, J and clone size are from that table. The sample yields about 170,000 clones; 80% to 90% were counted once. More than 2% of the sample is held by the ten biggest clonotypes.

Reading from cysteine to phenylalanine, the CDR3 counts 14 amino acids. Only CDR3 DNA remains: 42 bases, in frame from the first base. The germline V gene gives CDR1 as SGDLS and CDR2 as YYNGEE. V is shortened by 3 bases, J by 8 bases, and the region joining them spans 14 bases. Comment on this clone: The specificity of this receptor is unknown. One base away there is no much larger clone; base qualities are not given.

Recombination joined TRBV9 with TRBJ1-4; the best D guess is TRBD1, with 5 bases matching. Material for sequencing was PBMCs. The sequence was collected from a man aged 18 to 30 in good health and CMV-seropositive. CDR3 protein: CASSARRDGEKLFF. Here is the DNA: TGTGCCAGCAGCGCCCGGAGGGACGGCGAAAAACTGTTTTTT.